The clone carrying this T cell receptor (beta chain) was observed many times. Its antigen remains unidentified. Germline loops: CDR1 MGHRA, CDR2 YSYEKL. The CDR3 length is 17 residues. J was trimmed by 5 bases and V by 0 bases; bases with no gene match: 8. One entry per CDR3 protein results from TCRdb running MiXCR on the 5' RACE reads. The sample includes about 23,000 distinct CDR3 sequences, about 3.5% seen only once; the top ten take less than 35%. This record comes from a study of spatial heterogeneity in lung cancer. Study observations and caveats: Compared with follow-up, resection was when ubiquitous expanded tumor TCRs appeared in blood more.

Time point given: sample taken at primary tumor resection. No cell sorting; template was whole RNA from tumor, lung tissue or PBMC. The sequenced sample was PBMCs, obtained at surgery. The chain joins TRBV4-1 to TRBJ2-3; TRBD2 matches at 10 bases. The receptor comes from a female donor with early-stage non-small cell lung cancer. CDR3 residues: CASSQERAGGEGDTQYF. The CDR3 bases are TGCGCCAGCAGCCAAGAACGAGCGGGAGGGGAGGGAGATACGCAGTATTTT.